Each of the 12 T cell receptor beta chains below was sequenced from the same sample in a study of T-cell memory formation after mild COVID-19. MiXCR, applied by TCRdb to the 5' RACE reads, yields one record per CDR3 protein. The sample includes roughly 240,000 distinct CDR3 sequences, 15% of them seen just once. The material sequenced was PBMCs or a T cell subset sorted from them (not recorded which). The receptors originated from an adult woman who had mild COVID-19 (a few samples of this study predate the infection). Cell type and time point are not known.

V usage is TRBV4-1 and J usage is TRBJ2-5, with 9 bases fitting TRBD1. With 3 bases clipped from V and 1 base from J, the junction kept 6 bases outside the gene matches. The CDR3 totals 16 residues. Germline V lookup: CDR1 MGHRA, CDR2 YSYEKL. This CDR3 is CASSHSGTGIQETQYF. CDR3 nucleotides: TGCGCCAGCAGCCACTCCGGGACAGGGATCCAAGAGACCCAGTACTTC.

The sample holds a few counts of this clonotype. The chain has TRBV28 and TRBJ1-3, with 9 bases that match TRBD1. Germline V gene sequence: CDR1 MDHEN, CDR2 SYDVKM. The V segment lost 6 bases and the J segment 2 bases; nucleotides outside the gene matches: 2. CDR3 length: 14 residues. CDR3 in amino acids: CASRRTGAGNTIYF. CDR3 sequence (DNA): TGTGCCAGCAGACGGACAGGGGCTGGAAACACCATATATTTT.

V is TRBV7-2 and J is TRBJ1-2, with 8 bases identical to TRBD1. The CDR3 extends over 19 amino acids. Germline CDR1 and CDR2: SGHTA and FQGNSA. V gave up 2 bases and J gave up 0 bases; unmatched junction bases: 14. The CDR3: CASSLQGALYYSANYGYTF. In DNA, the CDR3 is TGTGCCAGCAGCTTACAGGGGGCTTTATACTACTCGGCTAACTATGGCTACACCTTC.

The chain recombines TRBV30 with TRBJ1-2, with D possibly TRBD1 on 6 matching bases. The CDR3 length is 12 residues. The germline V and J ends were trimmed by 1 base and 4 bases, with 7 bases remaining between them. Per the germline V gene, CDR1 is GTSNPN and CDR2 is SVGIG (reference sequence). This chain's CDR3 is CAWSGQVYGYTF. DNA for the CDR3: TGTGCCTGGAGTGGACAGGTCTATGGCTACACCTTC.

The rearrangement joins TRBV7-9 to TRBJ2-7, with 7 nucleotides matching TRBD1. In germline, CDR1 is SEHNR, CDR2 FQNEAQ (reference sequence). With 5 bases clipped from V and 2 bases from J, the junction kept 9 bases outside the gene matches. The CDR3 spans 15 residues. Written as DNA, the CDR3 is TGTGCCAGCAGCCCTCTCGGGACAGTGGCCTACGAGCAGTACTTC. It yields the protein CASSPLGTVAYEQYF. Variable domain in full (rest from reference TRBV7-9 and TRBJ2-7): DTGVSQNPRHKITKRGQNVTFRCDPISEHNRLYWYRQTLGQGPEFLTYFQNEAQLEKSRLLSDRFSAERPKGSFSTLEIQRTEQGDSAMYLCASSPLGTVAYEQYFGPGTRLTVT.

This clonotype has a handful of counts. V usage is TRBV20-1 and J usage is TRBJ1-1, with 7 bases fitting TRBD1. Per the germline V gene, CDR1 is DFQATT and CDR2 is SNEGSKA (reference sequence). Losses at the gene ends were 0 bases for V and 1 base for J; bases not matched to a gene: 5. The CDR3 is 15 residues long. Written as DNA, the CDR3 is TGCAGTGCTAGAGAAGGGACAGCCTCGAACACTGAAGCTTTCTTT. Residues: CSAREGTASNTEAFF.

The chain uses TRBV30 and TRBJ2-3; D unclear. CDR1 GTSNPN and CDR2 SVGIG come from the germline V gene (reference sequence). This CDR3 spans 14 amino acids. V was trimmed by 2 bases and J by 4 bases, leaving 13 bases between them. CDR3 sequence: CAWSKGFSPDTQYF. In DNA, the CDR3 is TGTGCCTGGAGTAAGGGATTTTCCCCAGATACGCAGTATTTT. Looking up the rest from reference TRBV30 and TRBJ2-3 gives the full variable domain: SQTIHQWPATLVQPVGSPLSLECTVEGTSNPNLYWYRQAAGRGLQLLFYSVGIGQISSEVPQNLSASRPQDRQFILSSKKLLLSDSGFYLCAWSKGFSPDTQYFGPGTRLTVL.

The CDR3 loop reads CASSPQGYGYTF. The CDR3 DNA is TGTGCCAGCAGCCCCCAGGGCTATGGCTACACCTTC. The V call is TRBV7-2, the J call TRBJ1-2; the D gene is possibly TRBD1 (5 bases). There are 12 residues in the CDR3. Germline assignment: CDR1 SGHTA and CDR2 FQGNSA. The V end lost 5 bases, the J end lost 4 bases, and 8 bases lay between the germline ends.

This clonotype was seen more than once but under ten times. The chain links TRBV29-1 to TRBJ2-7; TRBD1 or TRBD2 may be the D gene (5 bases each). This CDR3 has 13 amino acids. The germline V and J ends were trimmed by 4 bases and 3 bases, with 13 bases remaining between them. Germline V CDR1 and CDR2: SQVTM, ANQGSEA. Written as DNA, the CDR3 is TGCAGCGTTGTTACAGGTGGGAGCTACGAGCAGTACTTC. Protein sequence: CSVVTGGSYEQYF.

The V call is TRBV6-2 or TRBV6-3, the J call TRBJ2-1; 9 bases are a match to TRBD2. The CDR3 spans 19 residues. Germline V CDR1 and CDR2: MNHEY, SVGEGT. The ends lost 2 bases at V and 6 bases at J; junction bases unmatched: 17. CDR3 amino acids: CASSYGFHLVAGVRNEQFF. The CDR3 region has the DNA TGTGCCAGCAGTTACGGGTTTCATTTAGTAGCGGGAGTCCGCAATGAGCAGTTCTTC.

V gene TRBV24-1 combines with J gene TRBJ2-2; TRBD2 matches 12 bases. The CDR3 sequence is 17 residues long. V was pared by 3 bases and J by 9 bases, with 10 bases of the junction left unmatched. Germline V CDR1 and CDR2: KGHDR, SFDVKD. In nucleotides, the CDR3 is TGTGCCACCAGTGATCCCGGACTAGCGGGGAGTGGCAGGGAGCTGTTTTTT. Its protein product is CATSDPGLAGSGRELFF.

This clonotype has just a few counts. The chain links TRBV5-6 to TRBJ2-7; TRBD2 agrees at 9 bases. The CDR3 has 15 amino acids. Germline CDR1 reads SGHDT; CDR2 reads YYEEEE. J was trimmed by 4 bases and V by 2 bases; bases with no gene match: 7. As DNA, the CDR3 is TGTGCCAGCAGCTTAGTAGCGGGAGTGAGGTACGAGCAGTACTTC. This translates into CASSLVAGVRYEQYF.